The 23 T cell receptor beta chains in this list originate from one sample, sequenced in a study of blood T cell repertoires in COVID-19. The table came from immunoSEQ multiplex PCR; TCRdb's copy has only in-frame clones and leaves some out. Altogether 260,000 or so clones are present, roughly 80% being singletons, with the ten largest covering over 3.5%. The specimen sequenced was peripheral blood. Every receptor here comes from a woman in her seventies with acute or convalescent COVID-19.

This chain joins TRBV18 and TRBJ2-2, with D possibly TRBD1 on 6 matching bases. Germline CDR1 reads KGHSH; CDR2 reads LQKENI. The CDR3 length is 17 residues. Trimming took off 0 bases at V and 5 bases at J, with 16 bases between the two ends. CDR3 nucleotides: TGTGCCAGCTCACCACCCTCTGGAACAGGGTTAACCGGGGAGCTGTTTTTT. Its protein product is CASSPPSGTGLTGELFF. Combining the CDR3 with reference TRBV18 and TRBJ2-2 gives the whole variable domain NAGVMQNPRHLVRRRGQEARLRCSPMKGHSHVYWYRQLPEEGLKFMVYLQKENIIDESGMPKERFSAEFPKEGPSILRIQQVVRGDSAAYFCASSPPSGTGLTGELFFGEGSRLTVL.

The chain combines TRBV19 with TRBJ1-1; D is ambiguous. With 2 bases removed from V and 0 bases from J, the gap between germline ends came to 7 bases. The germline V gene has CDR1 LNHDA and CDR2 SQIVND (reference sequence). The CDR3 consists of 14 residues. Here the CDR3 DNA reads TGTGCCAGTAGTATACGGGAATTGAACACTGAAGCTTTCTTT. Protein product: CASSIRELNTEAFF.

This chain uses TRBV10-3 with TRBJ2-7, with TRBD2 matching 7 bases. The CDR3 spans 15 residues. CDR1 and CDR2 (germline): ENHRY, SYGVKD. V shed 4 bases and J 2 bases; nucleotides not matched to a gene: 8. The CDR3 spells CAISVDTSATYEQYF. The DNA for the CDR3 is TGTGCCATCAGTGTTGATACTAGCGCAACCTACGAGCAGTACTTC.

The rearrangement joins TRBV2 to TRBJ1-6, with 9 positions matching TRBD1. V lost 6 bases and J lost 4; bases outside the gene matches: 1. Per germline, CDR1 SNHLY and CDR2 FYNNEI. The length of the CDR3 is 14 residues. CDR3 sequence reads: CASSGTGYNSPLHF. Here the CDR3 DNA reads TGTGCCAGCAGCGGGACAGGGTATAATTCACCCCTCCACTTT.

This clone showed up just a few times. This chain uses TRBV6-6 with TRBJ2-7; D is possibly TRBD2 (6 bases). Trimming took off 6 bases at V and 6 bases at J, with 15 bases between the two ends. CDR1 is MNHNY and CDR2 is SVGAGI in the germline V gene (reference sequence). The CDR3 consists of 13 residues. The CDR3 loop reads CASSPVGGTEQYF. The CDR3 DNA sequence: TGTGCCAGCAGCCCCGTCGGAGGGACCGAGCAGTACTTC.

Only a few counts were recorded for this clone. This rearrangement joins TRBV5-4 to TRBJ2-3, with 8 positions matching TRBD1. The CDR3 is 16 residues long. Germline V lookup: CDR1 SGHNT, CDR2 YYREEE (reference sequence). Losses at the gene ends were 3 bases for V and 8 bases for J; bases not matched to a gene: 14. CDR3 loop: CASSWGGQGPTSTQYF. For the CDR3, the DNA is TGTGCCAGCAGCTGGGGCGGACAGGGACCGACAAGTACGCAGTATTTT.

The sample holds one count of this clone. This chain links TRBV18 with TRBJ1-1; weak D call: TRBD1 (5 bases). Deletions cut 5 bases from V and 0 bases from J, with 10 bases between. Germline V CDR1 and CDR2: KGHSH, LQKENI. This CDR3 comprises 14 residues. CDR3: CASSAQGVNTEAFF. The DNA of the CDR3 is TGTGCCAGCTCAGCCCAGGGTGTGAACACTGAAGCTTTCTTT.

V and J are TRBV7-9 and TRBJ2-5, with D possibly matching TRBD1 (5 bases). CDR3 length: 12 residues. V lost 3 bases and J lost 5, with 7 bases in between. Germline assignment: CDR1 SEHNR and CDR2 FQNEAQ (reference sequence). The CDR3 DNA reads TGTGCCAGCAGCTTCAGGGTGGAGACCCAGTACTTC. This gives the protein CASSFRVETQYF.

This clone appeared once. The V and J genes are TRBV10-2 and TRBJ1-3, with 9 bases that match TRBD1. With 6 bases clipped from V and 0 bases from J, the junction kept 9 bases outside the gene matches. There are 17 residues in the CDR3. In germline, CDR1 is WSHSY, CDR2 SAAADI. The CDR3, as DNA: TGCGCCAGCAGGGAAACAGGGGGCCGGAACTCTGGAAACACCATATATTTT. Encoded protein: CASRETGGRNSGNTIYF.

The chain uses TRBV11-2 and TRBJ2-3; D gene ambiguous. Germline V lookup: CDR1 SGHAT, CDR2 FQNNGV. CDR3 length: 14 amino acids. Trimming left V 4 bases short and J 5 bases short, with 13 bases between. DNA of the CDR3: TGTGCCAGCAGCTCCCTCGCCGCAGGAGATACGCAGTATTTT. Its protein is CASSSLAAGDTQYF.

The V gene is TRBV23-1, the J gene TRBJ1-1, with TRBD1 identical over 8 bases. Being an ORF, TRBV23-1 has a function that is uncertain. The J segment lost 1 base and the V segment lost 8 bases, leaving 12 bases of the junction unmatched. This CDR3 spans 16 amino acids. The CDR3 sequence: CASGEGTGGSNTEAFF. In nucleotides, the CDR3 is TGCGCCAGCGGAGAAGGTACAGGGGGGTCGAACACTGAAGCTTTCTTT.

This clone was found a few times. The V gene is TRBV27, the J gene TRBJ1-2; TRBD1 is a possible D gene (6 bases). Trimming removed 7 bases from V and 1 base from J, with 22 bases in between. The CDR3 has 17 amino acids. Germline V gives CDR1 MNHEY, CDR2 SMNVEV (reference sequence). CDR3 region: CASMGLQGAVHNYGYTF. The DNA of the CDR3 is TGTGCCAGCATGGGGCTACAGGGAGCGGTCCATAACTATGGCTACACCTTC.

The V gene is TRBV10-3, the J gene TRBJ1-1; 7 bases match TRBD1. V gave up 9 bases and J gave up 0 bases; unmatched junction bases: 4. The CDR3 loop spans 13 amino acids. CDR1 ENHRY and CDR2 SYGVKD come from the germline V gene. CDR3 DNA sequence: TGTGCCATGACAGGGACTCTGAACACTGAAGCTTTCTTT. This gives the protein CAMTGTLNTEAFF.

The chain couples TRBV7-2 to TRBJ2-3, with 7 bases matching TRBD2. The CDR3 spans 16 residues. In germline, CDR1 is SGHTA, CDR2 FQGNSA. V gave up 1 base and J gave up 9 bases; unmatched junction bases: 13. CDR3: CASSLGSGANLGTQYF. The CDR3 nucleotides are TGTGCCAGCAGCTTAGGAAGCGGGGCTAATCTAGGAACGCAGTATTTT.

The chain links TRBV5-1 to TRBJ1-1; D perhaps matches TRBD1 (5 bases). Germline V gives CDR1 SGHRS, CDR2 YFSETQ. Trimming removed 0 bases from V and 0 bases from J, with 9 bases in between. The CDR3 covers 15 residues. The CDR3 reads CASSLDAGVNTEAFF. Written as DNA, the CDR3 is TGCGCCAGCAGCTTGGATGCGGGGGTGAACACTGAAGCTTTCTTT.

The chain combines TRBV25-1 with TRBJ1-1; D is unresolved. Germline CDR1 reads MGHDK; CDR2 reads SYGVNS. V shed 1 base and J shed 4 bases, with 13 bases lying between them. This CDR3 spans 15 amino acids. The CDR3 region has the DNA TGTGCCAGCAGTGAATCTTTAGGAGGGTTCACTGAAGCTTTCTTT. It yields the protein CASSESLGGFTEAFF. Based on the CDR3 plus reference TRBV25-1 and TRBJ1-1, the full variable domain is EADIYQTPRYLVIGTGKKITLECSQTMGHDKMYWYQQDPGMELHLIHYSYGVNSTEKGDLSSESTVSRIRTEHFPLTLESARPSHTSQYLCASSESLGGFTEAFFGQGTRLTVV.

The chain combines TRBV9 with TRBJ2-5; TRBD2 agrees at 14 bases. V dropped 4 bases and J dropped 1; count of bases not matched to a gene: 6. Looked up from germline, CDR1 is SGDLS and CDR2 is YYNGEE. CDR3 length: 17 amino acids. CDR3 in amino acids: CASSPGTSGGLQETQYF. In DNA form, the CDR3 reads TGTGCCAGCAGCCCAGGGACTAGCGGGGGACTCCAAGAGACCCAGTACTTC.

The chain is built from TRBV6-6 and TRBJ2-2; 9 bases align to TRBD1. V shed 10 bases, J shed 3 bases, and the junction held 9 bases outside the gene matches. Germline CDR1 reads MNHNY; CDR2 reads SVGAGI (reference sequence). This CDR3 contains 15 residues. The CDR3 reads CATRPGQGDTGELFF. CDR3 coding DNA: TGTGCCACCCGACCGGGACAGGGTGACACCGGGGAGCTGTTTTTT.

V and J are TRBV4-1 and TRBJ2-1; 10 bases are shared with TRBD2. CDR3 length equals 15 residues. The V gene end was trimmed by 4 bases and the J gene end by 3 bases; junction bases not matched to a gene: 3. The germline V gene has CDR1 MGHRA and CDR2 YSYEKL. The chain's CDR3 is CASSRSSGGYNEQFF. CDR3 sequence (DNA): TGCGCCAGCAGCCGGTCTAGCGGGGGCTACAATGAGCAGTTCTTC.

In this sample, this clone turned up a few times. This chain connects TRBV2 to TRBJ1-6; weak D call: TRBD1 (5 bases). V shed 9 bases and J shed 5 bases, with 20 bases lying between them. CDR1 and CDR2 from the germline V gene are SNHLY and FYNNEI. This CDR3 contains 16 residues. The CDR3 sequence: CASVLDRTIHNSPLHF. The CDR3 region has the DNA TGTGCCAGTGTTCTTGACCGGACAATTCATAATTCACCCCTCCACTTT.

J is TRBJ2-6 and V is TRBV7-2, with 12 nucleotides matching TRBD1. Germline V lookup: CDR1 SGHTA, CDR2 FQGNSA. The CDR3 runs 17 residues. The J segment lost 4 bases and the V segment lost 5 bases, leaving 6 bases of the junction unmatched. The CDR3, as DNA: TGTGCCAGCAGCCCGGGACAGGGGGCGGCCGGGGCCAACGTCCTGACTTTC. This codes for CASSPGQGAAGANVLTF.

The chain carries TRBV28 and TRBJ2-7, with 12 bases aligning to TRBD1. This CDR3 region has 15 residues. Germline CDR1 and CDR2: MDHEN and SYDVKM. After removal of 2 bases from V and 5 bases from J, the junction contained 4 bases not matched to a gene. CDR3 sequence: CASSLRDRGLNEQYF. DNA of the CDR3: TGTGCCAGCAGTTTACGGGACAGGGGGCTGAACGAGCAGTACTTC.

The chain employs TRBV30 and TRBJ1-3; tentative D call: TRBD1 (6 bases). Germline CDR1 is GTSNPN and CDR2 is SVGIG (reference sequence). V shed 8 bases and J shed 0 bases, with 14 bases lying between them. CDR3 length: 14 amino acids. The CDR3 protein is CAGGAGLSGNTIYF. The CDR3 DNA reads TGTGCCGGGGGGGCAGGGCTCTCTGGAAACACCATATATTTT.